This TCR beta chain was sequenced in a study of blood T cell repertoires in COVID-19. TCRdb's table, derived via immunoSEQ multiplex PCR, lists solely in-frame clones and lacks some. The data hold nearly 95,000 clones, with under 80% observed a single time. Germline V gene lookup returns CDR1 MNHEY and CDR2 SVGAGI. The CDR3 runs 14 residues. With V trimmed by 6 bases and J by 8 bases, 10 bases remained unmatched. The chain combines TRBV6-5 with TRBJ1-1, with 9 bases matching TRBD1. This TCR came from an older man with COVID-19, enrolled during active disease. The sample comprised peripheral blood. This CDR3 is CASRRTGARLEAFF. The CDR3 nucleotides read TGTGCCAGCAGAAGGACAGGGGCGCGTCTAGAAGCTTTCTTT.